The 13 T cell receptor beta chains given below trace back to one sample, sequenced in a study of identical twins. MiXCR was run by TCRdb on the 5' RACE reads, yielding one entry per CDR3 protein. The sample carries about 530,000 distinct CDR3 sequences, about 16% recorded once. Another study also made use of these data, one on yellow fever vaccine responses in identical twins.

The sample was CD4+ T cells sorted from blood. Source of these receptors: a woman younger than 35 in good health.

The rearrangement uses TRBV5-1 and TRBJ2-2; possibly TRBD2 for D (5 bases). V was cut by 0 bases and J by 6 bases, with 15 bases left in between. Germline values: CDR1 SGHRS, CDR2 YFSETQ. The CDR3 is 16 residues long. CDR3 in amino acids: CASSLVLTIGAGELFF. For the CDR3, the DNA is TGCGCCAGCAGCTTGGTACTGACTATCGGCGCCGGGGAGCTGTTTTTT.

This chain joins TRBV12-3 or TRBV12-4 and TRBJ2-4; TRBD1 might be the D (6 bases). The CDR3 covers 13 residues. V lost 8 bases to trimming and J lost 8 bases, with 16 bases between them. The CDR3 loop is CASGYRVEDIQYF. CDR3 DNA sequence: TGTGCCAGCGGCTACAGGGTAGAAGACATTCAGTACTTC.

The chain employs TRBV29-1 and TRBJ1-1, with TRBD1 matching 9 bases. From germline, CDR1 is SQVTM and CDR2 ANQGSEA. The CDR3 consists of 14 residues. Germline trimming cut 5 bases from V and 1 base from J; bases unmatched to any gene: 5. CDR3 DNA sequence: TGCAGCGTTCCCCGGGACAGGGAGAACACTGAAGCTTTCTTT. Amino acids: CSVPRDRENTEAFF.

The chain uses TRBV10-2 and TRBJ1-6; D is possibly TRBD1 (5 bases). Germline-derived CDR1 and CDR2 are WSHSY and SAAADI. V gave up 0 bases and J gave up 9 bases, with 15 bases separating them. This CDR3 has 16 amino acids. CDR3 in amino acids: CASSESDMITASPLHF. The CDR3 nucleotides read TGCGCCAGCAGTGAGTCGGACATGATAACAGCTTCACCCCTCCACTTT.

This rearrangement joins TRBV5-1 to TRBJ2-3; 9 bases are shared with TRBD2. The germline gives CDR1 SGHRS, CDR2 YFSETQ. Trimming removed 3 bases from V and 4 bases from J; junction bases left unmatched: 3. The CDR3 is 14 residues long. Written as DNA, the CDR3 is TGCGCCAGCAGCTGGAGCGGGGGGTCAGATACGCAGTATTTT. Protein product: CASSWSGGSDTQYF.

This chain connects TRBV4-1 to TRBJ1-3, with unresolved D. The CDR3 is 14 amino acids. Germline V gene sequence: CDR1 MGHRA, CDR2 YSYEKL. V gave up 0 bases and J gave up 0 bases, with 3 bases separating them. DNA for the CDR3: TGCGCCAGCAGCCAAGACTTCTCTGGAAACACCATATATTTT. It specifies CASSQDFSGNTIYF.

The rearrangement links TRBV5-1 to TRBJ1-6, with no clear D. The germline V and J ends were trimmed by 5 bases and 2 bases, with 8 bases remaining between them. The length of the CDR3 is 14 residues. CDR1 is SGHRS and CDR2 is YFSETQ in the germline V gene. CDR3 amino acids: CASREGAYNSPLHF. DNA for the CDR3: TGCGCCAGCAGGGAGGGAGCCTATAATTCACCCCTCCACTTT.

The V gene is TRBV3-1, the J gene TRBJ2-7, with TRBD2 matching 10 bases. There are 14 residues in the CDR3. V shed 1 base and J 4 bases; nucleotides not matched to a gene: 1. Germline-derived CDR1 and CDR2 are LGHDT and YNNKEL (reference sequence). The CDR3 DNA is TGTGCCAGCAGCCAAGCTAGCGGGGGTTACGAGCAGTACTTC. Its protein product is CASSQASGGYEQYF.

J is TRBJ2-3 and V is TRBV7-8; weak D call: TRBD1 (5 bases). The CDR3 runs to 14 residues. V lost 5 bases to trimming and J lost 2 bases, with 11 bases between them. In germline, CDR1 is SGHVS, CDR2 FQNEAQ. Here the CDR3 reads CASSPDSYTDTQYF. CDR3 sequence (DNA): TGTGCCAGCAGCCCCGACAGTTACACAGATACGCAGTATTTT.

This CDR3 is CATSDTAVTDTQYF. The CDR3 nucleotides read TGTGCCACCAGTGACACCGCTGTAACAGATACGCAGTATTTT. The rearrangement uses TRBV24-1 and TRBJ2-3; D ambiguous. Trimming took 4 bases from V and 3 from J, leaving 10 bases between them. Germline V CDR1 and CDR2: KGHDR, SFDVKD. The CDR3 runs to 14 residues.

This clonotype showed up many times. The V call is TRBV24-1, the J call TRBJ2-1, with 14 bases that match TRBD2. After removal of 4 bases from V and 8 bases from J, the junction contained 6 bases not matched to a gene. The CDR3 covers 16 residues. CDR1 KGHDR and CDR2 SFDVKD come from the germline V gene. CDR3 in DNA: TGTGCCACCAGTGAGGGGACTAGCGGGAGTATGGATGAGCAGTTCTTC. As protein: CATSEGTSGSMDEQFF.

There are many counts of this clonotype. The V call is TRBV10-2, the J call TRBJ1-1, with a tentative D call TRBD1 (6 bases). Germline lookup yields CDR1 WSHSY and CDR2 SAAADI. This CDR3 spans 14 amino acids. V was cut by 4 bases and J by 2 bases, with 11 bases left in between. CDR3 nucleotides: TGCGCCAGCAGTGCCCGGGACACAAACACTGAAGCTTTCTTT. Its protein is CASSARDTNTEAFF.

The chain carries TRBV5-1 and TRBJ2-5, with D hard to call. Trimming took off 2 bases at V and 5 bases at J, with 13 bases between the two ends. Germline values: CDR1 SGHRS, CDR2 YFSETQ. The CDR3 is 14 residues long. CDR3 protein: CASSFAPRWETQYF. The CDR3 coding sequence is TGCGCCAGCAGCTTCGCCCCGCGTTGGGAGACCCAGTACTTC.